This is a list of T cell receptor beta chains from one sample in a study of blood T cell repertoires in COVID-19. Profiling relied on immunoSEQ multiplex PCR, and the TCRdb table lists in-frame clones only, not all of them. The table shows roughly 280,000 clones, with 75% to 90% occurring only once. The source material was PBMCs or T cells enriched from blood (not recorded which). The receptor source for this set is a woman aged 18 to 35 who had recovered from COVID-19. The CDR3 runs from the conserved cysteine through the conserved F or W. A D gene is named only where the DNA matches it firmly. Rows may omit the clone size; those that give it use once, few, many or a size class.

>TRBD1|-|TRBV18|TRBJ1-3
CASSPLVGQGTGNTIYF
TGTGCCAGCTCACCACTGGTTGGACAGGGCACTGGAAACACCATATATTTT
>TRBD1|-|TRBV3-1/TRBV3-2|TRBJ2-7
CASSQGAGTGFYEQYF
TGTGCCAGCAGCCAAGGTGCCGGGACAGGGTTCTACGAGCAGTACTTC
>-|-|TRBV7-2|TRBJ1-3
CASSLVASGSAIYF
TGTGCCAGCAGCTTAGTGGCCAGCGGGAGCGCCATATATTTT
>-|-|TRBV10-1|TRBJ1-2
CASLVRGGVYGYTF
TGCGCCAGCTTAGTCCGAGGGGGAGTCTATGGCTACACCTTC
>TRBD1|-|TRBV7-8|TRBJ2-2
CASSNDRGNTGELFF
TGTGCCAGCAGCAACGACAGGGGTAACACCGGGGAGCTGTTTTTT
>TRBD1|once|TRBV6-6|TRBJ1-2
CASSDDGQGVYGYTF
TGTGCCAGCAGTGACGACGGACAGGGGGTCTATGGCTACACCTTC
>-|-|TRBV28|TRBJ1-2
CASSPPGNPNYGYTF
TGTGCCAGCAGTCCTCCCGGGAACCCTAACTATGGCTACACCTTC
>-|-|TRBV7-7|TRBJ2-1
CASSLYLGGDSEQFF
TGTGCTAGCAGCTTATACCTGGGCGGGGATAGTGAGCAGTTCTTC
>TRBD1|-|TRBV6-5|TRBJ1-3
CASSETGLSGNTIYF
TGTGCCAGCAGCGAGACAGGGTTAAGTGGAAACACCATATATTTT
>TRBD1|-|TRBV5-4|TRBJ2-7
CASSRDRSYEQYF
TGTGCCAGCAGCCGGGACAGATCCTACGAGCAGTACTTC
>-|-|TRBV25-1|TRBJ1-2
CASSGHSVLYGYTF
TGTGCCAGCAGTGGACACAGTGTTCTCTATGGCTACACCTTC
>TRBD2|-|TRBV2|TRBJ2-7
CARGGGPFVGEQYF
TGTGCCAGGGGGGGAGGGCCGTTTGTGGGCGAGCAGTACTTC
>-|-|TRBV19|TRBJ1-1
CATRRQGNTEAFF
TGTGCCACTCGCCGCCAGGGGAACACTGAAGCTTTCTTT
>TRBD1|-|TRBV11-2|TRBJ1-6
CASSQATGGMYSPLHF
TGTGCCAGCAGCCAAGCGACAGGGGGCATGTATTCACCCCTCCACTTT
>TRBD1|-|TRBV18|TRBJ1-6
CASSPRDSYSPLHF
TGTGCCAGCTCCCCAAGGGACAGCTATTCACCCCTCCACTTT
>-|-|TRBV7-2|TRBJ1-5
CASSLVSNSNQPQHF
TGTGCCAGCAGCTTAGTTAGCAATAGCAATCAGCCCCAGCATTTT
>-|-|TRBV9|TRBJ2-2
CASSVAGQGMNTGELFF
TGTGCCAGCAGCGTAGCTGGGCAGGGTATGAACACCGGGGAGCTGTTTTTT
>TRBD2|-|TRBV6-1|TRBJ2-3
CASSELAGGNTDTQYF
TGTGCCAGCAGTGAGCTAGCGGGGGGGAACACAGATACGCAGTATTTT
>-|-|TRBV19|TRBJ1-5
CASSIGQTSNQPQHF
TGTGCCAGTAGTATAGGACAGACTAGCAATCAGCCCCAGCATTTT
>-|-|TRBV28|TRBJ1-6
CASRVGNTGNSPLHF
TGTGCCAGCCGGGTGGGCAACACGGGAAATTCACCCCTCCACTTT
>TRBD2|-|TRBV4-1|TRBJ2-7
CASSQVPDLAGEQYF
TGCGCCAGCAGCCAAGTCCCCGACCTAGCGGGAGAGCAGTACTTC
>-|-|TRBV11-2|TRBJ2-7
CASSLVRGTYEQYF
TGTGCCAGCAGCTTAGTACGGGGGACCTACGAGCAGTACTTC
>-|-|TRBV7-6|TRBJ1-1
CASSPPGLRNTEAFF
TGTGCCAGCAGCCCCCCGGGACTCCGGAACACTGAAGCTTTCTTT
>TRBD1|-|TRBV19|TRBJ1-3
CASSDRQGDTIYF
TGTGCCAGTAGTGACCGACAGGGGGACACCATATATTTT
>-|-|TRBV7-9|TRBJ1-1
CAGAWENTEAFF
TGTGCCGGGGCATGGGAAAACACTGAAGCTTTCTTT
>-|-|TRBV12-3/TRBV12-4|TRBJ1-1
CASSLLIRTEAFF
TGTGCCAGCAGCCTACTAATCCGCACTGAAGCTTTCTTT
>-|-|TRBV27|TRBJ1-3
CASGGGSSGNTIYF
TGTGCCAGCGGGGGGGGCTCTTCTGGAAACACCATATATTTT
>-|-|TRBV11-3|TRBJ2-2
CASSLAGSTGELFF
TGTGCCAGCAGCTTGGCGGGGTCAACCGGGGAGCTGTTTTTT
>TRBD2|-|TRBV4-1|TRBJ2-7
CASSQDLSGGIGQYF
TGCGCCAGCAGCCAAGATCTCAGCGGGGGGATCGGGCAGTACTTC
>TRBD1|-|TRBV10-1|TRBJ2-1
CASSRDSTYNEQFF
TGCGCCAGCAGCCGGGACAGTACCTACAATGAGCAGTTCTTC
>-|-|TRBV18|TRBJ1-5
CASSPEGGNQPQHF
TGTGCCAGCTCACCAGAAGGGGGCAATCAGCCCCAGCATTTT
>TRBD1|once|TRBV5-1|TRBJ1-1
CASSWTGDGTEAFF
TGCGCCAGCAGCTGGACAGGGGACGGTACTGAAGCTTTCTTT